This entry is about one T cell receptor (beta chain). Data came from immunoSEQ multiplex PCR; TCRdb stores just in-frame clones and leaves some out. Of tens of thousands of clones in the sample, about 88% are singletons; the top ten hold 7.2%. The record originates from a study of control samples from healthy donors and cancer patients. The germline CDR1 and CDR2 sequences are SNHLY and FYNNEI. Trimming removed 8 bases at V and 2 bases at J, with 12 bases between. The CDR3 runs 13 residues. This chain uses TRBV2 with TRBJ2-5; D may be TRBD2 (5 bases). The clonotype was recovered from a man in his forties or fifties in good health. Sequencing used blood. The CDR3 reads CASGGNRQETQYF. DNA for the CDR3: TGTGCCAGCGGAGGCAACCGTCAAGAGACCCAGTACTTC.